These 31 T cell receptor beta chains share one sample of origin, sequenced in a study of shared clonotypes between healthy human individuals. Assay: immunoSEQ multiplex PCR; the TCRdb copy retains only in-frame clones and omits some. Of 2 million to 2.5 million clones in the sample, just over 90% are singletons; the top ten hold under 2%. Naive CD8 cells lacked CD45RO, underwent positive selection for CCR7 and left out terminally differentiated effector memory CD45RA+ cells. Sequencing input: naive CD8+ T cells from PBMCs. The receptors derive from a man between 18 and 29 years old in good health. Some clones in this sample may be carry-over from other donors' samples.

On this clone: Other DNA sequences in this sample translate to the same CDR3. This chain joins TRBV29-1 and TRBJ2-7, with no clear D. The CDR3 extends over 11 amino acids. Germline V gene sequence: CDR1 SQVTM, CDR2 ANQGSEA. Trimming took 5 bases from V and 0 from J, leaving 5 bases between them. The CDR3 loop is CSVRSSYEQYF. CDR3 in DNA: TGCAGCGTTCGGAGCTCCTACGAGCAGTACTTC.

The rearrangement joins TRBV5-1 to TRBJ2-7; no reliable D call. This CDR3 contains 15 residues. The V gene's germline CDR1 is SGHRS and CDR2 YFSETQ. V shed 4 bases and J shed 2 bases, with 16 bases lying between them. The CDR3 here is CASSPALLTAYEQYF. CDR3 in DNA: TGCGCCAGCAGCCCGGCCCTCCTCACCGCCTACGAGCAGTACTTC.

The V call is TRBV28, the J call TRBJ1-5; D is possibly TRBD1 (5 bases). This CDR3 is 17 amino acids long. Germline values: CDR1 MDHEN, CDR2 SYDVKM. The V and J ends lost 3 bases and 1 base respectively, with 16 bases between them. CDR3 in amino acids: CASSLVRESSSNQPQHF. The CDR3 DNA reads TGTGCCAGCAGTTTGGTCAGGGAATCATCGAGCAATCAGCCCCAGCATTTT.

This clone was recorded only once. V gene TRBV7-8 combines with J gene TRBJ2-3; the D gene is possibly TRBD2 (5 bases). CDR1 and CDR2 from the germline V gene are SGHVS and FQNEAQ. V lost 4 bases, J lost 4 bases, and 15 bases lay in between. This CDR3 contains 15 residues. In DNA form, the CDR3 reads TGTGCCAGCAGCTCTAATCCGGGATACTCAGATACGCAGTATTTT. This translates into CASSSNPGYSDTQYF.

The genes are TRBV19 and TRBJ1-5; D is ambiguous. Germline V gene lookup returns CDR1 LNHDA and CDR2 SQIVND (reference sequence). V was clipped by 5 bases and J by 7 bases, with 15 bases between them. This CDR3 has 14 residues. Here the CDR3 DNA reads TGTGCCAGTAGTCCCCGGGCGGCGCCCCAGCCCCAGCATTTT. Translation: CASSPRAAPQPQHF. The full variable domain, its missing parts supplied by reference TRBV19 and TRBJ1-5, is DGGITQSPKYLFRKEGQNVTLSCEQNLNHDAMYWYRQDPGQGLRLIYYSQIVNDFQKGDIAEGYSVSREKKESFPLTVTSAQKNPTAFYLCASSPRAAPQPQHFGDGTRLSIL.

With respect to this clone: The same CDR3 can be traced to other DNA sequences in this sample. The V and J genes are TRBV9 and TRBJ1-4, with D perhaps TRBD1 (5 bases). Germline V gene data show CDR1 as SGDLS and CDR2 as YYNGEE. Trimming pared 0 bases from V and 2 bases from J, leaving 5 bases between. The CDR3 totals 14 residues. The CDR3 DNA follows: TGTGCCAGCAGCGTAGAGGGGACTAATGAAAAACTGTTTTTT. Translating it yields CASSVEGTNEKLFF.

V is TRBV27 and J is TRBJ1-5; D unresolved. Germline V gene lookup returns CDR1 MNHEY and CDR2 SMNVEV (reference sequence). Trimming took off 2 bases at V and 2 bases at J, with 7 bases between the two ends. The CDR3 sequence is 14 residues long. This CDR3 is CASSLMDGNQPQHF. In nucleotides, the CDR3 is TGTGCCAGCAGTTTAATGGATGGCAATCAGCCCCAGCATTTT.

The sample holds one count of this clone. V gene TRBV11-2 combines with J gene TRBJ1-4, with D perhaps TRBD1 (6 bases). Trimming removed 6 bases at V and 8 bases at J, with 19 bases between. Germline values: CDR1 SGHAT, CDR2 FQNNGV. This CDR3 has 15 residues. CDR3 bases: TGTGCCAGCAGTTCATCCCTGGGGGCGGGAGAAAAACTGTTTTTT. It is translated as CASSSSLGAGEKLFF.

The gene calls are TRBV6-5 and TRBJ2-7; D unresolved. Germline V gene lookup returns CDR1 MNHEY and CDR2 SVGAGI. The CDR3 length is 13 residues. Trimming pared 8 bases from V and 5 bases from J, leaving 16 bases between. CDR3 nucleotides: TGTGCCAGCGGATCAGAAGGATTTGACGAGCAGTACTTC. This codes for CASGSEGFDEQYF.

The V call is TRBV5-6, the J call TRBJ2-1; 8 bases fit TRBD2. The CDR3 length is 15 residues. Per the germline V gene, CDR1 is SGHDT and CDR2 is YYEEEE. The V gene end was trimmed by 2 bases and the J gene end by 4 bases; junction bases not matched to a gene: 5. CDR3 in DNA: TGTGCCAGCAGCTTTTTTAGCGGGGCTTACAATGAGCAGTTCTTC. It translates to CASSFFSGAYNEQFF.

The V gene is TRBV29-1, the J gene TRBJ2-5; 8 bases align to TRBD1. The CDR3 consists of 14 residues. Germline CDR1 SQVTM, CDR2 ANQGSEA. After removal of 6 bases from V and 5 bases from J, the junction contained 11 bases not matched to a gene. DNA for the CDR3: TGCAGCGTGGAGGGGACAGGTATAGCGGAGACCCAGTACTTC. Amino acid sequence: CSVEGTGIAETQYF.

The chain links TRBV9 to TRBJ2-2; TRBD1 matches 9 bases. The J segment lost 5 bases and the V segment lost 4 bases, leaving 9 bases of the junction unmatched. The CDR3 extends over 16 amino acids. Per the germline V gene, CDR1 is SGDLS and CDR2 is YYNGEE. The CDR3 spells CASSRPGQGNTGELFF. DNA of the CDR3: TGTGCCAGCAGCCGCCCGGGACAGGGTAATACCGGGGAGCTGTTTTTT.

The rearrangement uses TRBV11-3 and TRBJ2-7; possibly TRBD1 for D (6 bases). V was pared by 3 bases and J by 5 bases, with 14 bases between. CDR1 and CDR2 from the germline V gene are SGHNT and YENEEA. The CDR3 contains 14 residues. The CDR3 here is CASSLGHGQHEQYF. The CDR3 bases are TGTGCCAGCAGCTTGGGACACGGTCAGCACGAGCAGTACTTC.

The chain uses TRBV7-9 and TRBJ2-1, with D perhaps assigned TRBD1 or TRBD2 (5 bases each). The germline V gene has CDR1 SEHNR and CDR2 FQNEAQ (reference sequence). With 5 bases removed from V and 7 bases from J, the gap between germline ends came to 15 bases. The CDR3 is 14 amino acids. CDR3 sequence (DNA): TGTGCCAGCAGCCCTGGGACCCGAGTGAATGAGCAGTTCTTC. This sequence encodes CASSPGTRVNEQFF.

The V gene is TRBV15, the J gene TRBJ1-5; D gene unclear. Looked up from germline, CDR1 is LNHNV and CDR2 is YYDKDF (reference sequence). The V end was cut by 6 bases, the J end by 5 bases, with 8 bases between. The CDR3 is made up of 12 amino acids. The CDR3: CATRDLDQPQHF. The CDR3, as DNA: TGTGCCACCAGGGACCTCGATCAGCCCCAGCATTTT.

CDR3 DNA sequence: TGTGCCAGCAGCTTCTTAGTGGAGGGCCAGTACAATGAGCAGTTCTTC. It codes for CASSFLVEGQYNEQFF. The chain links TRBV5-4 to TRBJ2-1, with D maybe TRBD2 (6 bases). Per germline, CDR1 SGHNT and CDR2 YYREEE (reference sequence). CDR3 length: 16 residues. Between the trimmed V and J ends, which lost 2 bases and 4 bases, there was a span of 16 bases.

This chain links TRBV7-6 with TRBJ2-5, with a weak D call TRBD2 (6 bases). Trimming left V 5 bases short and J 5 bases short, with 12 bases between. The CDR3 contains 13 residues. CDR1 is SGHVS and CDR2 is FNYEAQ in the germline V gene. The CDR3, as DNA: TGTGCCAGCAGCCCGGGAGTTCGGGAGACCCAGTACTTC. The encoded protein is CASSPGVRETQYF.

V and J are TRBV28 and TRBJ2-7; tentatively, D is TRBD1 (6 bases). Germline V CDR1 and CDR2: MDHEN, SYDVKM. V was shortened by 6 bases and J by 2 bases, with 11 bases between the two germline ends. This CDR3 is built from 13 residues. Here the CDR3 DNA reads TGTGCCAGCAGGCACAGGGCCGCCTACGAGCAGTACTTC. Translated, it gives CASRHRAAYEQYF.

This clone is a singleton in its sample. The rearrangement links TRBV7-9 to TRBJ2-7; D gene uncertain. Per germline, CDR1 SEHNR and CDR2 FQNEAQ (reference sequence). This CDR3 is 12 amino acids long. Trimming pared 5 bases from V and 4 bases from J, leaving 9 bases between. The CDR3, as DNA: TGTGCCAGCAGCGACGCAACGTACGAGCAGTACTTC. Translation: CASSDATYEQYF.

This clone occurred once. The J gene is TRBJ2-7, the V gene TRBV19; TRBD1 might be the D (6 bases). The CDR3 covers 14 residues. From germline, CDR1 is LNHDA and CDR2 SQIVND (reference sequence). The germline V and J ends were trimmed by 6 bases and 3 bases, with 15 bases remaining between them. As DNA, the CDR3 is TGTGCCAGTAGACAGGGCTCGACCGGCTACGAGCAGTACTTC. Amino acids: CASRQGSTGYEQYF.

The rearrangement uses TRBV10-3 and TRBJ1-1; tentatively, D is TRBD1 (6 bases). Deletions cut 6 bases from V and 4 bases from J, with 21 bases between. Germline loops: CDR1 ENHRY, CDR2 SYGVKD. The CDR3 has 16 amino acids. The CDR3 sequence is CAISHPVGGAVTEAFF. As DNA, the CDR3 is TGTGCCATCAGCCACCCGGTGGGGGGGGCGGTCACTGAAGCTTTCTTT.

The chain links TRBV5-1 to TRBJ2-1, with 9 bases aligning to TRBD2. CDR1 is SGHRS, CDR2 YFSETQ, per germline. The ends lost 3 bases at V and 4 bases at J; junction bases unmatched: 17. This CDR3 has 19 residues. Here the CDR3 reads CASSSHREPSGKLYNEQFF. CDR3 DNA: TGCGCCAGCAGCTCCCACCGGGAACCTAGCGGGAAGTTATACAATGAGCAGTTCTTC.

This clone was picked up one time. The chain employs TRBV4-1 and TRBJ1-3; D perhaps matches TRBD1 (5 bases). CDR1 and CDR2 (germline): MGHRA, YSYEKL. V was shortened by 4 bases and J by 0 bases, with 13 bases between the two germline ends. The CDR3 is made up of 16 amino acids. The chain's CDR3 is CASSPRDFSSGNTIYF. The CDR3 DNA sequence: TGCGCCAGCAGCCCCCGGGACTTTAGCTCTGGAAACACCATATATTTT.

This clone was observed many times. Other DNA sequences within the sample encode an identical CDR3. The V gene is TRBV27, the J gene TRBJ1-5, with 9 bases fitting TRBD1. The CDR3 is 14 amino acids. Germline V gives CDR1 MNHEY, CDR2 SMNVEV (reference sequence). The junction had 0 bases not matched to a gene; V was cut back by 4 bases and J by 2 bases. In nucleotides, the CDR3 is TGTGCCAGCAGTTGGACAGGGGGCAATCAGCCCCAGCATTTT. Translated: CASSWTGGNQPQHF.

Comment on this clone: The sample contains more than one DNA sequence encoding this CDR3. This chain connects TRBV13 to TRBJ2-5, with 8 bases fitting TRBD1. Germline CDR1 is PRHDT and CDR2 is FYEKMQ (reference sequence). J was trimmed by 0 bases and V by 9 bases; bases with no gene match: 6. CDR3 length: 14 residues. The DNA for the CDR3 is TGTGCCAGTAGCCAGACAGGGGACCAAGAGACCCAGTACTTC. Protein: CASSQTGDQETQYF. Variable domain in full (rest from reference TRBV13 and TRBJ2-5): AAGVIQSPRHLIKEKRETATLKCYPIPRHDTVYWYQQGPGQDPQFLISFYEKMQSDKGSIPDRFSAQQFSDYHSELNMSSLELGDSALYFCASSQTGDQETQYFGPGTRLLVL.

The J gene is TRBJ2-7, the V gene TRBV9; TRBD2 is a possible D gene (6 bases). The CDR3 sequence is 18 residues long. Germline V CDR1 and CDR2: SGDLS, YYNGEE. V was trimmed by 4 bases and J by 6 bases, leaving 29 bases between them. CDR3 loop: CASSPSSGPPGSDSEQYF. The CDR3 nucleotides read TGTGCCAGCAGCCCCAGTAGCGGCCCGCCAGGGTCGGATTCCGAGCAGTACTTC.

The rearrangement uses TRBV10-3 and TRBJ2-2; D possibly corresponds to TRBD2 (6 bases). The germline V gene encodes CDR1 ENHRY and CDR2 SYGVKD. V lost 0 bases to trimming and J lost 0 bases, with 11 bases between them. This CDR3 has 17 residues. CDR3 loop: CAISESTGLANTGELFF. CDR3 bases: TGTGCCATCAGTGAGTCAACGGGACTCGCGAACACCGGGGAGCTGTTTTTT.

The rearrangement links TRBV19 to TRBJ2-1; D is perhaps TRBD1 (6 bases). CDR1 and CDR2 from the germline V gene are LNHDA and SQIVND (reference sequence). The V end lost 3 bases, the J end lost 3 bases, and 18 bases lay between the germline ends. The CDR3 covers 17 residues. The CDR3 sequence: CASSMGAFGTIYNEQFF. The CDR3 nucleotides read TGTGCCAGTAGTATGGGGGCATTCGGGACCATCTACAATGAGCAGTTCTTC.

A note on this clone: The sample contains more than one DNA sequence encoding this CDR3. The rearrangement links TRBV27 to TRBJ2-7; 11 nucleotides line up with TRBD2. V was clipped by 5 bases and J by 4 bases; unmatched bases: 4. The length of the CDR3 is 14 residues. Germline CDR1 and CDR2: MNHEY and SMNVEV (reference sequence). The CDR3, as DNA: TGTGCCAGCAGTCTCGGGACTAGCGGATACGAGCAGTACTTC. Amino acids: CASSLGTSGYEQYF.

The chain employs TRBV27 and TRBJ2-1; 10 bases match TRBD2. Trimming at V came to 9 bases and at J to 10 bases, leaving 12 bases not matched to a gene. The CDR3 has 14 residues. Germline CDR1 and CDR2: MNHEY and SMNVEV (reference sequence). The DNA of the CDR3 is TGTGCCAGTGAAACTAGCGGGATCCGTAAGGAGCAGTTCTTC. Protein: CASETSGIRKEQFF.

The rearrangement uses TRBV2 and TRBJ2-7; 11 bases align to TRBD1. V was clipped by 3 bases and J by 4 bases; unmatched bases: 8. The CDR3 consists of 16 residues. Germline CDR1 SNHLY, CDR2 FYNNEI. The DNA for the CDR3 is TGTGCCAGCAGTGATAGTCCGGGACAGGGGGTTTACGAGCAGTACTTC. Translated, it gives CASSDSPGQGVYEQYF.